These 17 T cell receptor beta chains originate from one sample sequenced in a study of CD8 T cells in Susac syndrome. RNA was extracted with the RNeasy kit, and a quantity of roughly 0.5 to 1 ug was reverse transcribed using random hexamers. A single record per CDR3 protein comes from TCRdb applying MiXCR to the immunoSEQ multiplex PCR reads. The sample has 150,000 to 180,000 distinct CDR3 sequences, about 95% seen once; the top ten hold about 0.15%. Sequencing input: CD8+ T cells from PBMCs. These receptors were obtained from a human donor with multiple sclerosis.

This CDR3 is CASSLFGTQYF. Written as DNA, the CDR3 is TGTGCCAGCAGCCTTTTTGGGACCCAGTACTTC. The chain couples TRBV5-4 to TRBJ2-5; no definite D call. Trimming took off 4 bases at V and 7 bases at J, with 8 bases between the two ends. The CDR3 sequence is 11 residues long. Germline-derived CDR1 and CDR2 are SGHNT and YYREEE (reference sequence).

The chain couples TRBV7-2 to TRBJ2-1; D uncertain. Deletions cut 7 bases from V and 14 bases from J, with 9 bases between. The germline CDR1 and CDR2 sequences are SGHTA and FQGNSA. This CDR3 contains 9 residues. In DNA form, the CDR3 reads TGTGCCAGCACCTCTTGGGAGTTCTTC. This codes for CASTSWEFF.

Written as DNA, the CDR3 is TGTGCCAGCAGCCATGGGACGGATACAGATACGCAGTATTTT. Protein sequence: CASSHGTDTDTQYF. The J gene is TRBJ2-3, the V gene TRBV11-2; possibly TRBD1 or TRBD2 for D (5 bases each). V was cut by 5 bases and J by 3 bases, with 12 bases left in between. The CDR3 contains 14 residues. Germline-derived CDR1 and CDR2 are SGHAT and FQNNGV.

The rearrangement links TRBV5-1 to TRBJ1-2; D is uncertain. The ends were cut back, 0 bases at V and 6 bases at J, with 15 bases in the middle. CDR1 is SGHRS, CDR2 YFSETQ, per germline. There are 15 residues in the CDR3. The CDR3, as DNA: TGCGCCAGCAGCTTGGAGGCAGAGCATCCTGATGGCTACACCTTC. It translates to CASSLEAEHPDGYTF. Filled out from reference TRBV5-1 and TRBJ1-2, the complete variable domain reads KAGVTQTPRYLIKTRGQQVTLSCSPISGHRSVSWYQQTPGQGLQFLFEYFSETQRNKGNFPGRFSGRQFSNSRSEMNVSTLELGDSALYLCASSLEAEHPDGYTFGSGTRLTVV.

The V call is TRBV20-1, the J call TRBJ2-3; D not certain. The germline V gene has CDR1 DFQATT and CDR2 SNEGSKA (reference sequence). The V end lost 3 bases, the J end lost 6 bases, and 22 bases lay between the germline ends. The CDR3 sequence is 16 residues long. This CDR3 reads CSARPPREGFLDTQYF. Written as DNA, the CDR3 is TGCAGTGCTAGGCCCCCTAGGGAAGGGTTTCTCGATACGCAGTATTTT.

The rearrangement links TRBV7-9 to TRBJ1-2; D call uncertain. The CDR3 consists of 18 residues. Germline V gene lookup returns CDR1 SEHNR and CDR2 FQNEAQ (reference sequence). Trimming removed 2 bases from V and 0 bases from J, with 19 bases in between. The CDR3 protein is CASSLIPPRQATNYGYTF. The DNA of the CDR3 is TGTGCCAGCAGCTTAATTCCCCCGCGGCAGGCAACTAACTATGGCTACACCTTC.

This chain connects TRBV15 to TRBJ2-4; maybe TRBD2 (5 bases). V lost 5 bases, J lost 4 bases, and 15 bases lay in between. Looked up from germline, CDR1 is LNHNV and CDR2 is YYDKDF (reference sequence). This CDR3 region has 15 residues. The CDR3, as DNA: TGTGCCACCAGCGGAGCGGATGACGGAAAAAACATTCAGTACTTC. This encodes CATSGADDGKNIQYF.

The CDR3 region has the DNA TGCGCCAGCAGTTATCCGGGCACGCAAGCTTTCTTT. It specifies CASSYPGTQAFF. This chain joins TRBV5-1 and TRBJ1-1; D is ambiguous. V was shortened by 5 bases and J by 9 bases, with 14 bases between the two germline ends. This CDR3 has 12 amino acids. Germline V gene data show CDR1 as SGHRS and CDR2 as YFSETQ.

CDR3 coding DNA: TGCAGCGTGGAACTAGCGGGGGGGCCTCATGAGCAGTTCTTC. The encoded protein is CSVELAGGPHEQFF. The V call is TRBV29-1, the J call TRBJ2-1, with 13 nucleotides matching TRBD2. The V gene end was trimmed by 6 bases and the J gene end by 8 bases; junction bases not matched to a gene: 7. The CDR3 has 14 residues. Looked up from germline, CDR1 is SQVTM and CDR2 is ANQGSEA.

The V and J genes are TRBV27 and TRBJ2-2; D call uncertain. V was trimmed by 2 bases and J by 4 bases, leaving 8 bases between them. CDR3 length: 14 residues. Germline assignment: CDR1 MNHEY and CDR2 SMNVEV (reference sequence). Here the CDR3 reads CASSLGTSTGELFF. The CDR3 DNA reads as TGTGCCAGCAGTTTAGGTACGAGCACCGGGGAGCTGTTTTTT.

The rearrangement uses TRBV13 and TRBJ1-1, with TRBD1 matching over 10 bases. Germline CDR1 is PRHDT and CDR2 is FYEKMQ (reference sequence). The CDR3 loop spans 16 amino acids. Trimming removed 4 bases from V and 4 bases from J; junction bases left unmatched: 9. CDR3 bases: TGTGCCAGCAGCTCCGACCGTGGACAGGGGGGCACTGAAGCTTTCTTT. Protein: CASSSDRGQGGTEAFF.

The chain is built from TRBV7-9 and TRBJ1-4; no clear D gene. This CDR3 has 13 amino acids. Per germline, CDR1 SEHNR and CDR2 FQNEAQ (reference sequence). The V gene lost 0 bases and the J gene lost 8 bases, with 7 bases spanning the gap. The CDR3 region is CASSLAESEKLFF. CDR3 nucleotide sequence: TGTGCCAGCAGCTTAGCGGAGTCCGAAAAACTGTTTTTT.

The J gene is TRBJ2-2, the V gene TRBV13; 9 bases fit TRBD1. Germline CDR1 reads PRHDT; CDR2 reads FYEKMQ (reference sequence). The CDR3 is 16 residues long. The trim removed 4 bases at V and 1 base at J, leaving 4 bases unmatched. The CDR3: CASSYWGQGNTGELFF. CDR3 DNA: TGTGCCAGCAGCTACTGGGGACAGGGGAACACCGGGGAGCTGTTTTTT.

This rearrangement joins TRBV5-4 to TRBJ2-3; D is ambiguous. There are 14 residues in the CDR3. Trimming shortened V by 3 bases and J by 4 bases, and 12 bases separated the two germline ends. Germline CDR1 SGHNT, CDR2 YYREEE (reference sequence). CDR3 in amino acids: CASSSGPESDTQYF. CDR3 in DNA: TGTGCCAGCAGCTCCGGCCCGGAGTCAGATACGCAGTATTTT.

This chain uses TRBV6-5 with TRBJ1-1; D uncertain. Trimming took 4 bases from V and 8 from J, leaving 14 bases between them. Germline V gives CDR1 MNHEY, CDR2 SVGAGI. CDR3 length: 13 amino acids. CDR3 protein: CASSFDLKGEAFF. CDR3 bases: TGTGCCAGCAGTTTCGACCTCAAAGGGGAAGCTTTCTTT.

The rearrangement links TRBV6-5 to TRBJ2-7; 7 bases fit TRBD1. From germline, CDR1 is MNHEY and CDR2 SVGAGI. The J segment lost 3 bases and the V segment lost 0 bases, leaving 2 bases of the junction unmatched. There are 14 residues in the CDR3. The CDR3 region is CASSYSGTVYEQYF. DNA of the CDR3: TGTGCCAGCAGTTACTCCGGGACAGTCTACGAGCAGTACTTC.

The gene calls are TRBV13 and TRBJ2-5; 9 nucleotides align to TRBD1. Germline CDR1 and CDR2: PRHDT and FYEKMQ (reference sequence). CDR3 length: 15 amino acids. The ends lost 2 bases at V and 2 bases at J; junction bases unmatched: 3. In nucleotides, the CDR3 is TGTGCCAGCAGCTTAAGGGACAGGGCTCAAGAGACCCAGTACTTC. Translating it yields CASSLRDRAQETQYF.